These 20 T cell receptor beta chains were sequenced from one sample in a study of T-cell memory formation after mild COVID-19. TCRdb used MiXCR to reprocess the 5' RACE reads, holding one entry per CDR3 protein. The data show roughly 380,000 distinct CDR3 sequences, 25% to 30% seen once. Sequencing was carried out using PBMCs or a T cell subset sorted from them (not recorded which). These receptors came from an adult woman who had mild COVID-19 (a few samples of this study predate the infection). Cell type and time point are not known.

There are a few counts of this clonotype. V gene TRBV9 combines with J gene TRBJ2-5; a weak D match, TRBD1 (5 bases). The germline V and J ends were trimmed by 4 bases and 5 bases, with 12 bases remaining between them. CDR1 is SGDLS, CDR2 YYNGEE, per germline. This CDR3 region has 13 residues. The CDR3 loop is CASSRVDKETQYF. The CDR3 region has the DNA TGTGCCAGCAGCCGCGTGGACAAGGAGACCCAGTACTTC.

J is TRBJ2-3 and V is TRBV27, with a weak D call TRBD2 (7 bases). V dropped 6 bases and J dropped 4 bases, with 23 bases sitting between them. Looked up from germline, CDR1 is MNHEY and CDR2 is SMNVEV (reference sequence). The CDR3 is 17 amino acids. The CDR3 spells CASRPWGPGGGADTQYF. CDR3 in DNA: TGTGCCAGCAGGCCTTGGGGACCCGGAGGGGGGGCAGATACGCAGTATTTT.

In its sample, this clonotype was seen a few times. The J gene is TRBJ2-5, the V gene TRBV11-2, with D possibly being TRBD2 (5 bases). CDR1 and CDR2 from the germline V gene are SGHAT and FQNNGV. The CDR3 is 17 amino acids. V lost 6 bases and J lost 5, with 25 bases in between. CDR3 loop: CASSYTSGMTTVETQYF. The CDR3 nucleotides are TGTGCCAGCAGTTATACCTCCGGGATGACTACAGTGGAGACCCAGTACTTC.

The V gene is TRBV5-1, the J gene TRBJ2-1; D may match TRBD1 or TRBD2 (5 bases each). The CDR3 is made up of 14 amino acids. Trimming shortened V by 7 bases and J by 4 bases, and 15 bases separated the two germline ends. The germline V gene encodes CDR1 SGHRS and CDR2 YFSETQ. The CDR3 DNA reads TGCGCCAGCCGGACCTCGGGGCTTTACAATGAGCAGTTCTTC. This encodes CASRTSGLYNEQFF.

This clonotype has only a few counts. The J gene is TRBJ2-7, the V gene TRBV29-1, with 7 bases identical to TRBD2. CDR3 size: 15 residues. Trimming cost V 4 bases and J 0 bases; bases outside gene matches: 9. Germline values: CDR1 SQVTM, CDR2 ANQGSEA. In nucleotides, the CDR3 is TGCAGCGTTGTTAGTTGGGAGGGCCCCTCCTACGAGCAGTACTTC. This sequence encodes CSVVSWEGPSYEQYF.

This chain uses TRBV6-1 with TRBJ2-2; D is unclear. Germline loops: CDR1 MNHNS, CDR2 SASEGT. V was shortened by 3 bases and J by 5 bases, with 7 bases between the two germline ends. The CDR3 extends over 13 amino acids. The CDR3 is CASSDLGTGELFF. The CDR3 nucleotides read TGTGCCAGCAGTGATTTAGGGACCGGGGAGCTGTTTTTT.

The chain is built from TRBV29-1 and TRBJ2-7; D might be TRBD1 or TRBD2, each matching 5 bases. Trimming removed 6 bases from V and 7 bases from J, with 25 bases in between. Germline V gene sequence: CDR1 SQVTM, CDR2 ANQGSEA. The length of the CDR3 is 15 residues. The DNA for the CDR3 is TGCAGCGTGGATGCTGGTTTGGGACCAGCGAGGGAGCAGTACTTC. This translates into CSVDAGLGPAREQYF.

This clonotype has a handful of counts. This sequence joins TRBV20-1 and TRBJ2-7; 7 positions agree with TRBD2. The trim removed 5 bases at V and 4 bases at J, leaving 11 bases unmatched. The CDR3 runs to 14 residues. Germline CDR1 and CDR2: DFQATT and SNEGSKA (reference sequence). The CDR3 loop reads CSAGGLETVYEQYF. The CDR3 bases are TGCAGTGCTGGAGGACTAGAAACCGTTTACGAGCAGTACTTC.

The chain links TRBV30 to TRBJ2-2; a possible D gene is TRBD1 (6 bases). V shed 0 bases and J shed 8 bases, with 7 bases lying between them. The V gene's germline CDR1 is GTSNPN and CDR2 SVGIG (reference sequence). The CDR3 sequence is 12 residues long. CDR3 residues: CAWSVGAGELFF. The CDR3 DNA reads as TGTGCCTGGAGTGTGGGGGCGGGGGAGCTGTTTTTT. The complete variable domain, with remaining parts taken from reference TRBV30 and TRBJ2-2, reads SQTIHQWPATLVQPVGSPLSLECTVEGTSNPNLYWYRQAAGRGLQLLFYSVGIGQISSEVPQNLSASRPQDRQFILSSKKLLLSDSGFYLCAWSVGAGELFFGEGSRLTVL.

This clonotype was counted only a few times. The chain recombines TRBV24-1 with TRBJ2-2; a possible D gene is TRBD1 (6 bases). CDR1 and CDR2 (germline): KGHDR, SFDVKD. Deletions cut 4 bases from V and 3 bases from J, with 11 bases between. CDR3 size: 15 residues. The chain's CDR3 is CATSEPSGDTGELFF. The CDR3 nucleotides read TGTGCCACCAGTGAGCCTTCAGGGGACACCGGGGAGCTGTTTTTT.

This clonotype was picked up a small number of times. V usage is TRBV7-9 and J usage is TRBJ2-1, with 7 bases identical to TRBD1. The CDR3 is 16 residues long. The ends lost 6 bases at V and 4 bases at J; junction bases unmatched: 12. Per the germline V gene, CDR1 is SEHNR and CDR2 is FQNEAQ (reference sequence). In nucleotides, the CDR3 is TGTGCCAGCAGTAGCGCCTCGGGACAGACATACAATGAGCAGTTCTTC. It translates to CASSSASGQTYNEQFF.

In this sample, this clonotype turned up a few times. This chain's CDR3 is CASGPNLEGGGVPQHF. The CDR3 nucleotides read TGTGCTAGTGGTCCAAACCTAGAAGGGGGCGGCGTGCCCCAGCATTTT. V is TRBV12-5 and J is TRBJ1-5; 7 nucleotides match TRBD1. Germline values: CDR1 LGHNT, CDR2 FRNRAP. The ends lost 5 bases at V and 9 bases at J; junction bases unmatched: 16. The length of the CDR3 is 16 residues.

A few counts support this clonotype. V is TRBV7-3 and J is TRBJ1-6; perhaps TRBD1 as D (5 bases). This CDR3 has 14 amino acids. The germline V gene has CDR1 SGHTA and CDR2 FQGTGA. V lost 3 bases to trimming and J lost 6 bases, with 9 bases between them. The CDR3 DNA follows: TGTGCCAGCAGCTTCGGCGGGGCTAATTCACCCCTCCACTTT. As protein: CASSFGGANSPLHF. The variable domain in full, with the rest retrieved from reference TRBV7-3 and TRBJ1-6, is GAGVSQTPSNKVTEKGKYVELRCDPISGHTALYWYRQSLGQGPEFLIYFQGTGAADDSGLPNDRFFAVRPEGSVSTLKIQRTERGDSAVYLCASSFGGANSPLHFGNGTRLTVT.

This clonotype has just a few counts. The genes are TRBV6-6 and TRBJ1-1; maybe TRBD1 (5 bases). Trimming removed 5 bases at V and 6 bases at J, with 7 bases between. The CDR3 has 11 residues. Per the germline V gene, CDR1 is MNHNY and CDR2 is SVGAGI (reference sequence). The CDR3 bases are TGTGCCAGCAGTGGGGCCGCTGAAGCTTTCTTT. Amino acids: CASSGAAEAFF.

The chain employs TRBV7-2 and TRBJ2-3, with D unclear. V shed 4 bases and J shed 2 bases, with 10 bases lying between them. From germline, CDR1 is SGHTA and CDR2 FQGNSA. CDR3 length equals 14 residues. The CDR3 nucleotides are TGTGCCAGCAGCTATTGGGCCTCCACAGATACGCAGTATTTT. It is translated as CASSYWASTDTQYF.

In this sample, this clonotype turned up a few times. CDR3 residues: CASSFTGLGETQYF. The CDR3 nucleotides read TGTGCCAGCAGCTTCACGGGACTGGGGGAGACCCAGTACTTC. The V gene is TRBV7-7, the J gene TRBJ2-5, with a weak D call TRBD2 (6 bases). The CDR3 covers 14 residues. CDR1 is SSHAT, CDR2 FNYEAQ, per germline (reference sequence). V was clipped by 3 bases and J by 5 bases, with 13 bases between them.

In DNA, the CDR3 is TGTGCCACCCGACTAGTTGGCAATGAGCAGTTCTTC. The encoded protein is CATRLVGNEQFF. The chain combines TRBV2 with TRBJ2-1, with TRBD2 as a possible D gene (6 bases). V shed 10 bases and J shed 6 bases, with 13 bases lying between them. The CDR3 consists of 12 residues. The V gene's germline CDR1 is SNHLY and CDR2 FYNNEI.

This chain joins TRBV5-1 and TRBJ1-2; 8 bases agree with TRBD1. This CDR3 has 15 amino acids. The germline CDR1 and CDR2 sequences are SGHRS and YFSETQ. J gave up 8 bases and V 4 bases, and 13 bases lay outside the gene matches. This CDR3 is CASSPGQGGRGGYTF. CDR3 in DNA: TGCGCCAGCAGCCCAGGACAGGGAGGGCGCGGAGGCTACACCTTC.

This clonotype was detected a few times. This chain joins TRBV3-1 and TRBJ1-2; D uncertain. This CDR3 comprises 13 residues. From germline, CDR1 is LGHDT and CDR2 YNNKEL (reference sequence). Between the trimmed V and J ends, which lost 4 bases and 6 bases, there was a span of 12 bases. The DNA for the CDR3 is TGTGCCAGCAGCCCGGGCGCTGGGAATGGCTACACCTTC. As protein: CASSPGAGNGYTF.

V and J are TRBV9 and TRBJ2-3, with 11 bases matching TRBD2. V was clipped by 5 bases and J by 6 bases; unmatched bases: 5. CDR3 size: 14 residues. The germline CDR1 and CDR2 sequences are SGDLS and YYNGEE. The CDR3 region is CASRGSGGADTQYF. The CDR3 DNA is TGTGCCAGCAGAGGTAGCGGGGGGGCGGATACGCAGTATTTT.